This T cell receptor (beta chain) is from a study of blood T cell repertoires in COVID-19. V lost 5 bases to trimming and J lost 1 base, with 8 bases between them. Germline CDR1 MNHNY, CDR2 SVGAGI (reference sequence). CDR3 length: 13 amino acids. The repertoire was sequenced with immunoSEQ multiplex PCR; TCRdb's copy has only in-frame clones and lacks some. The sample includes tens of thousands of clones, roughly nine tenths of them seen just once. The clonotype comes from a man in his sixties with acute or convalescent COVID-19. The specimen sequenced was peripheral blood. The genes are TRBV6-6 and TRBJ1-1; D is unresolved. This CDR3 is CASSTSANTEAFF. The CDR3 DNA sequence: TGTGCCAGCAGTACCAGCGCGAACACTGAAGCTTTCTTT.